This passage covers 22 T cell receptor beta chains from one sample sequenced in a study of CD8+CD57+ T cells in acquired aplastic anemia (dated by TCRdb to between 2018 and 2020). Patients chosen for sequencing had shown expansion of CD8+CD57+ cells by flow cytometry. The sequencing machine was an Illumina HiSeq 2000. Genomic DNA was used as template for profiling of TCR beta VDJ combinations and CDR3 sequences. TCRdb itself trimmed the public reads at Q25 with fastp, ran MiXCR and retained productive beta chains. A single entry per CDR3 protein holds the most common genes and DNA from its merged rows. The sample table holds 95,000 to 150,000 distinct CDR3 sequences, of which under 60% were seen once. 29% of the sample is in the top ten clones. Sequencing was done on a sample of sorted CD4+, CD8+, or CD8+CD57+ T cells (not recorded which) from PBMCs. These receptors came from a human donor with aplastic anemia.

On this clonotype itself: Mismatch with germline at one junction end may stem from a read error. The chain links TRBV27 to TRBJ1-3; D remains ambiguous. This CDR3 region has 13 residues. Germline loops: CDR1 MNHEY, CDR2 SMNVEV (reference sequence). CDR3 DNA sequence: TGTGCCAGCAGTTCTCGACGTGGAAAGACCATATATTTT. The encoded protein is CASSSRRGKTIYF.

The chain couples TRBV7-8 to TRBJ2-1, with D perhaps TRBD2 (6 bases). From germline, CDR1 is SGHVS and CDR2 FQNEAQ. Trimming removed 7 bases from V and 5 bases from J, with 15 bases in between. The CDR3 runs to 14 residues. CDR3 protein: CASTASSVNNEQFF. CDR3 DNA sequence: TGTGCCAGCACGGCGTCTAGCGTAAACAATGAGCAGTTCTTC.

The chain couples TRBV9 to TRBJ1-1; a possible D gene is TRBD1 (5 bases). The CDR3 is 15 residues long. V lost 1 base, J lost 3 bases, and 13 bases lay in between. Per germline, CDR1 SGDLS and CDR2 YYNGEE. CDR3 coding DNA: TGTGCCAGCAGCGTACTTCCTCAAGGGGACACTGAAGCTTTCTTT. It encodes CASSVLPQGDTEAFF.

This clonotype has at least ten counts. The chain combines TRBV4-3 with TRBJ1-4; perhaps TRBD1 as D (5 bases). This CDR3 has 14 amino acids. Germline loops: CDR1 LGHNA, CDR2 YSLEER. Trimming removed 3 bases from V and 8 bases from J, with 13 bases in between. The chain's CDR3 is CASSHGEGQEKLFF. CDR3 nucleotide sequence: TGCGCCAGCAGCCACGGTGAGGGGCAGGAAAAACTGTTTTTT.

This clonotype is a singleton in its sample. One end of the junction does not line up with germline, which may come from a read error. The chain recombines TRBV25-1 with TRBJ2-7; tentatively, D is TRBD1 (6 bases). Germline CDR1 MGHDK, CDR2 SYGVNS. This CDR3 comprises 12 residues. The CDR3 nucleotides are TGTGCCGGCAGCGCGGACAGCTACGAGCAGTACTTC. As protein: CAGSADSYEQYF.

This rearrangement joins TRBV24-1 to TRBJ2-1, with D possibly matching TRBD2 (6 bases). CDR1 is KGHDR, CDR2 SFDVKD, per germline. The CDR3 covers 14 residues. V was cut by 11 bases and J by 8 bases, with 21 bases left in between. The CDR3 coding sequence is TGTGCCAGCGATATTGGACCGGGAGTAGATGAGCAGTTCTTC. Its translation is CASDIGPGVDEQFF.

There are many counts of this clonotype. The rearrangement links TRBV5-1 to TRBJ1-2; D gene uncertain. Germline-derived CDR1 and CDR2 are SGHRS and YFSETQ. The CDR3 runs 13 residues. V lost 4 bases and J lost 6, with 13 bases in between. The CDR3 sequence: CASSGAAQDGYTF. In DNA form, the CDR3 reads TGCGCCAGCAGCGGCGCTGCACAAGATGGCTACACCTTC.

The table lists this clonotype with many counts. The chain combines TRBV5-6 with TRBJ1-2, with D tentatively TRBD1 (5 bases). CDR1 is SGHDT, CDR2 YYEEEE, per germline. V was clipped by 0 bases and J by 0 bases, with 9 bases between them. This CDR3 is built from 15 residues. The CDR3 sequence is CASSLGRAPNYGYTF. Written as DNA, the CDR3 is TGTGCCAGCAGCTTGGGCAGGGCGCCTAACTATGGCTACACCTTC.

This clonotype came up a few times. The chain couples TRBV2 to TRBJ1-5, with no clear D. CDR1 and CDR2 (germline): SNHLY, FYNNEI. The CDR3 runs 13 residues. The V end was cut by 7 bases, the J end by 6 bases, with 13 bases between. The CDR3 protein is CASKVEGPQPQHF. The CDR3 nucleotides are TGTGCCAGCAAGGTTGAGGGTCCTCAGCCCCAGCATTTT.

This chain joins TRBV19 and TRBJ2-3, with D maybe TRBD2 (6 bases). The CDR3 totals 15 residues. From germline, CDR1 is LNHDA and CDR2 SQIVND (reference sequence). V gave up 6 bases and J gave up 0 bases, with 13 bases separating them. In nucleotides, the CDR3 is TGTGCCAGTAGCGTGGCGGGGAGGAGCACAGATACGCAGTATTTT. Translating it yields CASSVAGRSTDTQYF.

The chain uses TRBV27 and TRBJ1-5; tentative D call: TRBD1 (6 bases). Germline CDR1 is MNHEY and CDR2 is SMNVEV (reference sequence). The V gene lost 3 bases and the J gene lost 3 bases, with 9 bases spanning the gap. The CDR3 is made up of 14 amino acids. The CDR3 nucleotides read TGTGCCAGCAGTTTGGGGGCAGACAATCAGCCCCAGCATTTT. Its translation: CASSLGADNQPQHF.

This sequence joins TRBV9 and TRBJ2-7; D unresolved. Germline assignment: CDR1 SGDLS and CDR2 YYNGEE. The CDR3 is made up of 14 amino acids. The ends were cut back, 0 bases at V and 1 base at J, with 8 bases in the middle. CDR3: CASSVAPASYEQYF. In nucleotides, the CDR3 is TGTGCCAGCAGCGTAGCTCCAGCTTCCTACGAGCAGTACTTC.

This clonotype was counted at least ten times. The chain has TRBV11-2 and TRBJ1-2, with unresolved D. V lost 4 bases, J lost 0 bases, and 12 bases lay in between. CDR1 and CDR2 from the germline V gene are SGHAT and FQNNGV. This CDR3 is 15 amino acids long. As DNA, the CDR3 is TGTGCCAGCAGCTCAACAGCAACTTCTAACTATGGCTACACCTTC. Its protein product is CASSSTATSNYGYTF.

V gene TRBV18 combines with J gene TRBJ1-1; 7 bases fit TRBD1. Germline CDR1 and CDR2: KGHSH and LQKENI. The CDR3 contains 15 residues. V lost 6 bases, J lost 5 bases, and 12 bases stayed unmatched. The CDR3 region has the DNA TGTGCCAGCTCCACACCACAGGGGCCAAGGACTGAAGCTTTCTTT. Amino acid sequence: CASSTPQGPRTEAFF.

The chain combines TRBV15 with TRBJ2-7, with D unclear. Germline V gene lookup returns CDR1 LNHNV and CDR2 YYDKDF (reference sequence). The CDR3 spans 15 residues. The V end lost 1 base, the J end lost 6 bases, and 16 bases lay between the germline ends. The CDR3 reads CATSRAQTARGEQYF. The CDR3 bases are TGTGCCACCAGCAGAGCCCAGACTGCAAGAGGCGAGCAGTACTTC.

V usage is TRBV2 and J usage is TRBJ2-7, with 11 bases matching TRBD2. The CDR3 is 16 amino acids. V dropped 1 base and J dropped 3; count of bases not matched to a gene: 5. Germline-derived CDR1 and CDR2 are SNHLY and FYNNEI. CDR3 sequence: CASSEGGGTSGYEQYF. As DNA, the CDR3 is TGTGCCAGCAGTGAAGGTGGAGGGACTAGCGGCTACGAGCAGTACTTC.

V is TRBV5-1 and J is TRBJ2-3; perhaps TRBD2 as D (5 bases). Trimming removed 5 bases from V and 2 bases from J, with 18 bases in between. CDR1 is SGHRS, CDR2 YFSETQ, per germline. CDR3 length: 16 amino acids. CDR3 DNA sequence: TGCGCCAGCAGGTCAAGACTAAGTCCTCCCACAGATACGCAGTATTTT. Translation: CASRSRLSPPTDTQYF.

This chain connects TRBV7-6 to TRBJ2-7; D not resolved. This CDR3 has 12 residues. The germline V gene encodes CDR1 SGHVS and CDR2 FNYEAQ. The ends were cut back, 4 bases at V and 6 bases at J, with 10 bases in the middle. The CDR3 loop reads CASSSTPLEQYF. The CDR3 nucleotides read TGTGCCAGCAGCTCCACGCCACTCGAGCAGTACTTC.

The table lists this clonotype with many counts. The chain joins TRBV5-6 to TRBJ2-5; no definite D call. The CDR3 consists of 15 residues. Per germline, CDR1 SGHDT and CDR2 YYEEEE. The germline V and J ends were trimmed by 0 bases and 3 bases, with 12 bases remaining between them. The CDR3 DNA reads as TGTGCCAGCAGCTTGGTATGGCAGATTAAAGAGACCCAGTACTTC. Amino acid sequence: CASSLVWQIKETQYF.

V usage is TRBV10-3 and J usage is TRBJ1-1, with D uncertain. Trimming took 5 bases from V and 4 from J, leaving 17 bases between them. This CDR3 region has 15 residues. Germline CDR1 reads ENHRY; CDR2 reads SYGVKD. Here the CDR3 reads CAISTRAGPRTEAFF. Written as DNA, the CDR3 is TGTGCCATCAGTACCCGGGCAGGCCCCCGCACTGAAGCTTTCTTT.

This clonotype showed up just a few times. The CDR3 loop is CASSYTVTGINEQFF. CDR3 DNA sequence: TGTGCCAGCAGCTATACGGTTACAGGGATCAATGAGCAGTTCTTC. This chain joins TRBV11-2 and TRBJ2-1, with D possibly being TRBD1 (6 bases). The CDR3 totals 15 residues. V was shortened by 4 bases and J by 6 bases, with 16 bases between the two germline ends. Germline V CDR1 and CDR2: SGHAT, FQNNGV.

CDR3 loop: CASSLPQDYGYTF. The DNA of the CDR3 is TGTGCCAGCAGCTTACCACAGGACTATGGCTACACCTTC. The J gene is TRBJ1-2, the V gene TRBV7-6, with D maybe TRBD1 (5 bases). Per germline, CDR1 SGHVS and CDR2 FNYEAQ. Trimming removed 2 bases at V and 3 bases at J, with 7 bases between. This CDR3 contains 13 residues.